This is a list of T cell receptor beta chains from one sample in a study of CD8 T cells in Susac syndrome. TCRdb used MiXCR to reprocess the immunoSEQ multiplex PCR reads, holding one entry per CDR3 protein. The sample lists 75,000 to 100,000 distinct CDR3 sequences, approximately 93% occurring once. The material sequenced was CD8+ T cells from PBMCs. Source of these receptors: a human donor with Susac syndrome. CDR3s include the opening cysteine and the closing phenylalanine or tryptophan. D genes are given only for firm matches. Clone sizes are given selectively: once, few, many, or a class where the clone is expanded.

J gene,V gene,clone size,D gene,CDR3 protein,CDR3 DNA
TRBJ2-1,TRBV20-1,NA,NA,CSAREELAVYNEQFF,TGCAGTGCTAGAGAAGAATTAGCCGTCTACAATGAGCAGTTCTTC
TRBJ2-1,TRBV9,NA,NA,CASSSPGAPNEQFF,TGTGCCAGCAGTTCCCCCGGTGCCCCAAATGAGCAGTTCTTC
TRBJ2-7,TRBV9,once,NA,CASSVETTGVKNEQYF,TGTGCCAGCAGCGTAGAAACGACGGGGGTTAAGAACGAGCAGTACTTC
TRBJ1-2,TRBV5-1,NA,TRBD1,CASSWDRVENYGYTF,TGCGCCAGCAGCTGGGACAGGGTTGAGAACTATGGCTACACCTTC
TRBJ1-2,TRBV29-1,NA,NA,CSVNAPIGGYTF,TGCAGCGTCAACGCGCCGATTGGTGGCTACACCTTC
TRBJ2-1,TRBV7-9,NA,TRBD2,CASSPSSTSGGPYNEQFF,TGTGCCAGCAGCCCCTCATCGACTAGCGGGGGGCCATACAATGAGCAGTTCTTC
TRBJ2-1,TRBV4-1,NA,TRBD1,CASSQKQGKNNEQFF,TGCGCCAGCAGCCAGAAACAGGGGAAGAACAATGAGCAGTTCTTC
TRBJ2-7,TRBV20-1,NA,TRBD2,CSVGVAGSYEQYF,TGCAGTGTTGGCGTAGCGGGGTCCTACGAGCAGTACTTC
TRBJ1-6,TRBV27,NA,TRBD1,CASSYDRGGSPLHF,TGTGCCAGCAGTTATGACAGGGGAGGTTCACCCCTCCACTTT
TRBJ1-4,TRBV12-3/TRBV12-4,NA,NA,CASSEFRRDATNEKLFF,TGTGCCAGCAGCGAGTTTAGGAGGGACGCAACTAATGAAAAACTGTTTTTT
TRBJ1-1,TRBV18,NA,NA,CASSPAGVNTEAFF,TGTGCCAGCTCACCGGCAGGGGTGAACACTGAAGCTTTCTTT
TRBJ2-2,TRBV5-6,NA,NA,CASRAGTSNTGELFF,TGTGCCAGCAGAGCCGGGACTTCTAACACCGGGGAGCTGTTTTTT
TRBJ2-2,TRBV6-4,NA,TRBD2,CASSLDPQTSPNTGELFF,TGTGCCAGCAGTTTAGATCCACAGACTAGCCCGAACACCGGGGAGCTGTTTTTT
TRBJ2-5,TRBV5-3,NA,NA,CARSLIPGVRETQYF,TGTGCCAGAAGCTTGATCCCAGGGGTCAGAGAGACCCAGTACTTC
TRBJ2-7,TRBV5-1,NA,NA,CASSEGNEQYF,TGCGCCAGCAGCGAGGGAAACGAGCAGTACTTC
TRBJ2-2,TRBV20-1,NA,NA,CSASFPEQAGELFF,TGCAGTGCTAGTTTCCCAGAGCAGGCCGGGGAGCTGTTTTTT
TRBJ2-1,TRBV24-1,NA,NA,CATSDFVGSNNEQFF,TGTGCCACCAGTGATTTTGTCGGGAGTAACAATGAGCAGTTCTTC
TRBJ2-7,TRBV12-3/TRBV12-4,NA,TRBD2,CASSLPSGLYEQYF,TGTGCCAGCAGTTTGCCTAGCGGGCTCTACGAGCAGTACTTC
TRBJ2-6,TRBV29-1,NA,TRBD2,CSVVLLAGATSGANVLTF,TGCAGCGTTGTTTTACTAGCGGGAGCTACTTCTGGGGCCAACGTCCTGACTTTC
TRBJ1-2,TRBV29-1,NA,TRBD1,CSATGQHYGYTF,TGCAGCGCAACGGGACAGCACTATGGCTACACCTTC
TRBJ2-7,TRBV4-1,NA,NA,CASSQDVTGLTYEQYF,TGCGCCAGCAGCCAAGATGTTACAGGACTTACCTACGAGCAGTACTTC
TRBJ2-3,TRBV7-3,once,NA,CASSPGRDAQDTQYF,TGTGCCAGCAGCCCCGGCCGGGATGCTCAAGATACGCAGTATTTT
TRBJ1-3,TRBV29-1,NA,NA,CSVGGALSGNTIYF,TGCAGCGTTGGTGGGGCTTTATCTGGAAACACCATATATTTT
TRBJ1-1,TRBV29-1,NA,NA,CSVGAQTANTEAFF,TGCAGCGTTGGGGCGCAAACAGCAAACACTGAAGCTTTCTTT
TRBJ1-2,TRBV5-1,NA,TRBD1,CASSQTGGRGYTF,TGCGCCAGCAGCCAGACAGGGGGCAGAGGCTACACCTTC
TRBJ1-2,TRBV7-9,NA,NA,CASSLSGEPMNGYTF,TGTGCCAGCAGCTTATCAGGGGAACCTATGAATGGCTACACCTTC
TRBJ2-3,TRBV2,NA,NA,CASEGRRTADTQYF,TGTGCCAGCGAAGGCCGACGGACGGCAGATACGCAGTATTTT
TRBJ2-7,TRBV29-1,NA,NA,CSVFGGGSYEQYF,TGCAGCGTTTTTGGAGGTGGGAGCTACGAGCAGTACTTC
TRBJ2-6,TRBV29-1,NA,NA,CSVEIGTNVLTF,TGCAGCGTTGAGATTGGGACCAACGTCCTGACTTTC
TRBJ2-2,TRBV20-1,NA,TRBD2,CSARGDGGRDTGELFF,TGCAGTGCTAGAGGGGATGGCGGGAGGGACACCGGGGAGCTGTTTTTT
TRBJ2-7,TRBV27,NA,NA,CASSFKIGTDYEQYF,TGTGCCAGCAGTTTCAAGATAGGAACCGACTACGAGCAGTACTTC
TRBJ2-1,TRBV29-1,NA,NA,CSVEGAEDVNEQFF,TGCAGCGTTGAAGGGGCAGAGGATGTTAATGAGCAGTTCTTC
TRBJ1-1,TRBV29-1,few,NA,CSVPPRVGAGNTEAFF,TGCAGCGTCCCTCCTAGGGTGGGCGCGGGGAACACTGAAGCTTTCTTT
TRBJ2-5,TRBV5-4,NA,TRBD2,CASSLGLAGQTQYF,TGTGCCAGCAGTTTAGGACTAGCGGGTCAGACCCAGTACTTC
TRBJ1-1,TRBV4-2,NA,TRBD1,CASNRGSTEAFF,TGTGCCAGCAACAGGGGCTCCACTGAAGCTTTCTTT
TRBJ2-5,TRBV25-1,NA,TRBD1,CASGTGDQETQYF,TGTGCCAGCGGAACAGGGGACCAAGAGACCCAGTACTTC
TRBJ2-6,TRBV28,NA,NA,CASSYRGTATGANVLTF,TGTGCCAGCAGTTACCGGGGGACAGCCACTGGGGCCAACGTCCTGACTTTC
TRBJ2-2,TRBV11-2,NA,NA,CASSLDVRRLRDTGELFF,TGTGCCAGCAGCTTAGATGTAAGGAGGCTTCGGGACACCGGGGAGCTGTTTTTT
TRBJ2-1,TRBV6-4,NA,NA,CASSLGPGNEQFF,TGTGCCAGCAGCCTAGGGCCAGGGAATGAGCAGTTCTTC
TRBJ2-7,TRBV7-9,once,NA,CASSPPGAGSYEQYF,TGTGCCAGCAGCCCCCCAGGTGCGGGGTCCTACGAGCAGTACTTC
TRBJ1-2,TRBV12-3/TRBV12-4,few,NA,CASSLHPYYGYTF,TGTGCCAGCAGTCTCCACCCTTACTATGGCTACACCTTC
TRBJ2-7,TRBV9,NA,NA,CASSVGTSYEQYF,TGTGCCAGCAGCGTAGGGACCTCCTACGAGCAGTACTTC
TRBJ1-2,TRBV9,once,NA,CASSGAGPYGYTF,TGTGCCAGCAGCGGTGCAGGGCCCTATGGCTACACCTTC